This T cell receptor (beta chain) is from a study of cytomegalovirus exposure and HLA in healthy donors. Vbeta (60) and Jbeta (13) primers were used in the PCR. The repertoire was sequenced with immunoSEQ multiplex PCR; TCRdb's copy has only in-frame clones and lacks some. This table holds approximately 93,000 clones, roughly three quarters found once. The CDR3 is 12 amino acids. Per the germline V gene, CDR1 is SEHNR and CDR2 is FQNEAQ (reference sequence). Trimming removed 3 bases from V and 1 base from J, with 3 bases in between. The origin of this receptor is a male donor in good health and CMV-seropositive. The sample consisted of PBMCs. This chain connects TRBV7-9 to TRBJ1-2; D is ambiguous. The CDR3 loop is CASSFYNYGYTF. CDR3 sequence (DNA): TGTGCCAGCAGCTTTTATAACTATGGCTACACCTTC.